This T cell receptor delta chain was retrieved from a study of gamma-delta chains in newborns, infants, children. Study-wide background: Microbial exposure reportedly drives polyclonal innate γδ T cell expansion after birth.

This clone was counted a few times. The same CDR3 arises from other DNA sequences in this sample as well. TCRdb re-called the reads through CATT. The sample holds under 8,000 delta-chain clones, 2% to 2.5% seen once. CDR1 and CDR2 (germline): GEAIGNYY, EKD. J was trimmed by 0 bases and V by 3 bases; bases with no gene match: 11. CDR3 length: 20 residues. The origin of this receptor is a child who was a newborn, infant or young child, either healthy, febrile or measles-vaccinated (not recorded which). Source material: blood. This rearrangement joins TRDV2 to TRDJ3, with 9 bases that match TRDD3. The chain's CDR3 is CACDGVGIRRSSWDTRQMFF. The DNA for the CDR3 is TGTGCCTGTGACGGCGTGGGGATACGCAGAAGCTCCTGGGACACCCGACAGATGTTTTTC.